The 3 T cell receptor beta chains presented below share a single source sample, sequenced in a study of patients and donors after allogeneic stem cell transplantation. MiXCR was run by TCRdb on the RT-PCR reads, yielding one entry per CDR3 protein. This table has 70,000 to 75,000 distinct CDR3 sequences, around 27% appearing once. Sequenced sample: blood, either unsorted or a sorted T cell fraction (not recorded which). Every receptor here comes from a human donor who was either an allogeneic HSCT recipient or a stem cell or donor lymphocyte infusion donor (not recorded which). It is not recorded whose cells these are; they may come from a transplant donor.

This clonotype was counted a few times. The DNA of the CDR3 is TGCGCCAGCAGCTTGGACTTCGTCTTGATGAACACTGAAGCTTTCTTT. Translated: CASSLDFVLMNTEAFF. J is TRBJ1-1 and V is TRBV5-1, with D uncertain. Germline V CDR1 and CDR2: SGHRS, YFSETQ. V gave up 0 bases and J gave up 0 bases, with 12 bases separating them. The CDR3 loop spans 16 amino acids.

The rearrangement links TRBV5-6 to TRBJ2-3, with D hard to call. Germline assignment: CDR1 SGHDT and CDR2 YYEEEE. CDR3 length: 14 residues. Trimming cost V 4 bases and J 3 bases, with 12 bases left between them. CDR3 DNA sequence: TGTGCCAGCAGCCCACTACCGGCAACAGATACGCAGTATTTT. It yields the protein CASSPLPATDTQYF.

V and J are TRBV27 and TRBJ2-7; 9 bases are a match to TRBD1. CDR3 size: 14 residues. V was clipped by 2 bases and J by 6 bases; unmatched bases: 5. CDR1 and CDR2 (germline): MNHEY, SMNVEV (reference sequence). The CDR3 nucleotides are TGTGCCAGCAGTTTAGAACAGGGGGCTGGCGAGCAGTACTTC. It specifies CASSLEQGAGEQYF.